The 20 T cell receptor beta chains in this list originate from one sample, sequenced in a study of shared T cell receptors in the human thymus. Here immunoSEQ multiplex PCR was the method, and the copy in TCRdb shows in-frame clones only, minus some. This table has hundreds of thousands of clones, approximately 83% appearing once. These same data were also listed under a study on human thymus T cells.

Sequencing was done on a sample of thymocytes. These receptors were taken from a girl less than two years old with a congenital heart defect.

This clone appeared a single time. The chain joins TRBV11-2 to TRBJ1-5; no clear D. V lost 2 bases to trimming and J lost 4 bases, with 24 bases between them. Germline V gene lookup returns CDR1 SGHAT and CDR2 FQNNGV. The CDR3 is 19 amino acids. CDR3 in amino acids: CASSLSLSPRKEGNQPQHF. CDR3 sequence (DNA): TGTGCCAGCAGCTTAAGTTTATCCCCTCGCAAGGAGGGAAATCAGCCCCAGCATTTT.

The J gene is TRBJ2-1, the V gene TRBV5-4; TRBD2 aligns across 10 bases. Germline values: CDR1 SGHNT, CDR2 YYREEE (reference sequence). After removal of 1 base from V and 5 bases from J, the junction contained 6 bases not matched to a gene. The CDR3 extends over 16 amino acids. The CDR3 spells CASSLQTSGVDNEQFF. Written as DNA, the CDR3 is TGTGCCAGCAGCTTGCAAACTAGCGGGGTGGACAATGAGCAGTTCTTC. Combining the CDR3 with reference TRBV5-4 and TRBJ2-1 gives the whole variable domain ETGVTQSPTHLIKTRGQQVTLRCSSQSGHNTVSWYQQALGQGPQFIFQYYREEENGRGNFPPRFSGLQFPNYSSELNVNALELDDSALYLCASSLQTSGVDNEQFFGPGTRLTVL.

V usage is TRBV6-5 and J usage is TRBJ1-6; unclear D gene. Per the germline V gene, CDR1 is MNHEY and CDR2 is SVGAGI. The CDR3 contains 14 residues. Trimming cost V 3 bases and J 9 bases, with 12 bases left between them. This CDR3 is CASSYREIGSPLHF. The CDR3 DNA sequence: TGTGCCAGCAGTTATAGGGAGATAGGTTCACCCCTCCACTTT.

CDR3 sequence reads: CASSGRTADIDTGELFF. DNA of the CDR3: TGTGCCAGCAGCGGACGGACAGCCGACATAGACACCGGGGAGCTGTTTTTT. The chain has TRBV5-6 and TRBJ2-2; a weak D match, TRBD1 (6 bases). The CDR3 sequence is 17 residues long. The germline V gene encodes CDR1 SGHDT and CDR2 YYEEEE. Trimming cost V 4 bases and J 3 bases, with 19 bases left between them.

This chain links TRBV11-2 with TRBJ2-3, with TRBD1 matching over 8 bases. Losses at the gene ends were 3 bases for V and 0 bases for J; bases not matched to a gene: 11. This CDR3 region has 18 residues. Germline CDR1 is SGHAT and CDR2 is FQNNGV. The CDR3 protein is CASSLALGQATSTDTQYF. CDR3 DNA sequence: TGTGCCAGCAGCTTGGCTTTGGGACAGGCAACTAGCACAGATACGCAGTATTTT.

The gene calls are TRBV5-1 and TRBJ2-3; TRBD2 agrees at 8 bases. Germline loops: CDR1 SGHRS, CDR2 YFSETQ. The trim removed 0 bases at V and 0 bases at J, leaving 9 bases unmatched. This CDR3 is built from 18 residues. As DNA, the CDR3 is TGCGCCAGCAGCTTGGGACAATTCGGGGGGGAGAGCACAGATACGCAGTATTTT. The encoded protein is CASSLGQFGGESTDTQYF.

This chain joins TRBV15 and TRBJ2-3; 7 bases map to TRBD2. The CDR3 sequence is 15 residues long. V lost 1 base, J lost 6 bases, and 7 bases stayed unmatched. The germline V gene encodes CDR1 LNHNV and CDR2 YYDKDF (reference sequence). The CDR3 spells CATSRGVTSYDTQYF. Written as DNA, the CDR3 is TGTGCCACCAGCAGAGGTGTGACTAGCTACGATACGCAGTATTTT.

The gene calls are TRBV11-3 and TRBJ2-1; TRBD2 aligns across 8 bases. Trimming took 1 base from V and 6 from J; bases not matched to a gene: 14. Germline-derived CDR1 and CDR2 are SGHNT and YENEEA. This CDR3 has 18 amino acids. The CDR3 spells CASSLATKVGGAFNEQFF. The CDR3 DNA reads as TGTGCCAGCAGCTTAGCTACCAAGGTCGGGGGGGCCTTCAATGAGCAGTTCTTC.

V usage is TRBV27 and J usage is TRBJ2-1; TRBD1 matches at 9 bases. With 6 bases clipped from V and 6 bases from J, the junction kept 6 bases outside the gene matches. The CDR3 contains 14 residues. Germline V gene sequence: CDR1 MNHEY, CDR2 SMNVEV (reference sequence). CDR3 sequence reads: CASSWDRVINEQFF. In nucleotides, the CDR3 is TGTGCCAGCAGCTGGGACAGGGTCATCAATGAGCAGTTCTTC.

This rearrangement joins TRBV5-6 to TRBJ2-1; 9 nucleotides align to TRBD2. Germline lookup yields CDR1 SGHDT and CDR2 YYEEEE. J was trimmed by 3 bases and V by 2 bases; bases with no gene match: 3. This CDR3 region has 15 residues. CDR3 sequence reads: CASSFRAGGYNEQFF. The CDR3 DNA is TGTGCCAGCAGCTTCAGAGCGGGGGGCTACAATGAGCAGTTCTTC.

This clone showed up just once. The CDR3 nucleotides read TGTGCCAGCAGTGAAGTGCTTGTGGTTGAGGGACAGGGGAATTTAGGGACCCAGTACTTC. Its protein product is CASSEVLVVEGQGNLGTQYF. This chain connects TRBV2 to TRBJ2-5, with TRBD1 identical over 10 bases. CDR1 is SNHLY and CDR2 is FYNNEI in the germline V gene. Losses at the gene ends were 1 base for V and 7 bases for J; bases not matched to a gene: 21. The CDR3 runs 20 residues.

CDR3: CASSLYSGLPEQYF. In DNA, the CDR3 is TGTGCCAGCAGCTTATATTCAGGGCTACCCGAGCAGTACTTC. The rearrangement uses TRBV13 and TRBJ2-7, with a tentative D call TRBD1 (5 bases). This CDR3 has 14 residues. V was shortened by 2 bases and J by 6 bases, with 14 bases between the two germline ends. Germline V gives CDR1 PRHDT, CDR2 FYEKMQ (reference sequence).

The J gene is TRBJ1-6, the V gene TRBV6-1; perhaps TRBD1 as D (5 bases). Trimming cost V 8 bases and J 8 bases, with 16 bases left between them. The CDR3 length is 14 residues. Germline values: CDR1 MNHNS, CDR2 SASEGT. CDR3 nucleotides: TGTGCCAGCGGAAAACAGGAGATTGATTCACCCCTCCACTTT. It specifies CASGKQEIDSPLHF.

This chain uses TRBV11-2 with TRBJ2-1; 15 nucleotides agree with TRBD2. The V gene end was trimmed by 3 bases and the J gene end by 10 bases; junction bases not matched to a gene: 10. Germline CDR1 is SGHAT and CDR2 is FQNNGV. This CDR3 has 17 residues. The CDR3 coding sequence is TGTGCCAGCAGCTTTCCTCGGACTAGCGGGGGGGCTGAGGAGCAGTTCTTC. Translating it yields CASSFPRTSGGAEEQFF.

As concerns this clone: One junction end does not reproduce the germline sequence, and a read error may be involved. Other DNA variants within this sample encode the same CDR3. The chain employs TRBV6-1 and TRBJ1-6, with no clear D. The germline V gene encodes CDR1 MNHNS and CDR2 SASEGT. This CDR3 is built from 17 residues. CDR3 protein: CATSALYVAGYNSPLHF. In DNA form, the CDR3 reads TGTGCCACCAGTGCCCTTTACGTTGCGGGGTATAATTCACCCCTCCACTTT.

The CDR3 DNA follows: TGTGCCAGCAGCTCACGAACAGGGGGCCAGGGGAACACTGAAGCTTTCTTT. This translates into CASSSRTGGQGNTEAFF. This rearrangement joins TRBV5-4 to TRBJ1-1, with 9 bases lining up with TRBD1. The germline V gene has CDR1 SGHNT and CDR2 YYREEE (reference sequence). With V trimmed by 3 bases and J by 1 base, 10 bases remained unmatched. This CDR3 is 17 amino acids long.

V gene TRBV7-9 combines with J gene TRBJ1-2, with D maybe TRBD1 (5 bases). The CDR3 sequence is 11 residues long. The V gene's germline CDR1 is SEHNR and CDR2 FQNEAQ (reference sequence). Trimming shortened V by 5 bases and J by 8 bases, and 9 bases separated the two germline ends. The CDR3 region has the DNA TGTGCCAGCAGCCGTCGGGGGGGCTACACCTTC. Its translation: CASSRRGGYTF. Full variable domain (missing parts from reference TRBV7-9 and TRBJ1-2): DTGVSQNPRHKITKRGQNVTFRCDPISEHNRLYWYRQTLGQGPEFLTYFQNEAQLEKSRLLSDRFSAERPKGSFSTLEIQRTEQGDSAMYLCASSRRGGYTFGSGTRLTVV.

The chain is built from TRBV14 and TRBJ1-4; TRBD1 aligns across 8 bases. Unmatched junction bases numbered 15, after V lost 2 bases and J lost 4 bases. Germline CDR1 is SGHDN and CDR2 is FVKESK. This CDR3 comprises 19 residues. In DNA, the CDR3 is TGTGCCAGCAGCCAACCTCATTGGCAGGGGGCCGGGGGTAATGAAAAACTGTTTTTT. It specifies CASSQPHWQGAGGNEKLFF. Complete variable domain (other parts from reference TRBV14 and TRBJ1-4): EAGVTQFPSHSVIEKGQTVTLRCDPISGHDNLYWYRRVMGKEIKFLLHFVKESKQDESGMPNNRFLAERTGGTYSTLKVQPAELEDSGVYFCASSQPHWQGAGGNEKLFFGSGTQLSVL.

The chain couples TRBV5-1 to TRBJ1-2, with 9 bases aligning to TRBD1. After removal of 4 bases from V and 4 bases from J, the junction contained 11 bases not matched to a gene. Per germline, CDR1 SGHRS and CDR2 YFSETQ. The CDR3 spans 16 residues. The CDR3 coding sequence is TGCGCCAGCAGCATATGGGACAGGGCAAGGATCTATGGCTACACCTTC. Protein product: CASSIWDRARIYGYTF. Full variable domain (rest looked up from reference TRBV5-1 and TRBJ1-2): KAGVTQTPRYLIKTRGQQVTLSCSPISGHRSVSWYQQTPGQGLQFLFEYFSETQRNKGNFPGRFSGRQFSNSRSEMNVSTLELGDSALYLCASSIWDRARIYGYTFGSGTRLTVV.

The V gene is TRBV7-2, the J gene TRBJ2-1; TRBD2 matches 8 bases. The length of the CDR3 is 16 residues. CDR1 is SGHTA and CDR2 is FQGNSA in the germline V gene. Trimming removed 5 bases from V and 2 bases from J; junction bases left unmatched: 8. The CDR3 DNA follows: TGTGCCAGCAGCCCTCCCCCAGCGGGGGCCTACAATGAGCAGTTCTTC. Protein sequence: CASSPPPAGAYNEQFF.